This entry lists 14 T cell receptor beta chains sequenced from one sample in a study of spatial heterogeneity in lung cancer. TCRdb itself ran the 5' RACE reads through MiXCR, one entry per CDR3 protein. The data contain about 50,000 distinct CDR3 sequences, 7.6% of them singletons. Specified time point: sample taken at primary tumor resection. Unsorted whole RNA of tumor, nontumor lung or frozen PBMC was sequenced. The material sequenced was PBMCs, taken at surgery. The receptor source for this set is a female donor with early-stage non-small cell lung cancer.

This clonotype was counted at least ten times. The V gene is TRBV7-2, the J gene TRBJ2-5, with 8 positions matching TRBD2. This CDR3 has 14 residues. Germline CDR1 reads SGHTA; CDR2 reads FQGNSA. The V and J ends lost 2 bases and 5 bases, in that order; junction bases with no gene match: 4. The CDR3 region is CASSLTGGPETQYF. CDR3 coding DNA: TGTGCCAGCAGCTTAACGGGGGGGCCTGAGACCCAGTACTTC. The full variable domain, rest sourced from reference TRBV7-2 and TRBJ2-5, is GAGVSQSPSNKVTEKGKDVELRCDPISGHTALYWYRQSLGQGLEFLIYFQGNSAPDKSGLPSDRFSAERTGGSVSTLTIQRTQQEDSAVYLCASSLTGGPETQYFGPGTRLLVL.

This clonotype has a count of ten or more. The chain has TRBV5-6 and TRBJ2-3, with a weak D call TRBD2 (7 bases). Trimming took 0 bases from V and 7 from J, leaving 15 bases between them. In germline, CDR1 is SGHDT, CDR2 YYEEEE. The CDR3 has 15 residues. This CDR3 is CASSLVPAGAYTQYF. CDR3 DNA sequence: TGTGCCAGCAGCTTGGTGCCGGCGGGGGCGTATACGCAGTATTTT.

The chain combines TRBV20-1 with TRBJ1-5; D unclear. The CDR3 runs to 14 residues. V lost 1 base to trimming and J lost 2 bases, with 9 bases between them. The germline V gene encodes CDR1 DFQATT and CDR2 SNEGSKA (reference sequence). CDR3 nucleotides: TGCAGTGCTAGAGTGGGGTTAGGCAATCAGCCCCAGCATTTT. This sequence encodes CSARVGLGNQPQHF.

The chain joins TRBV28 to TRBJ1-5; TRBD1 is a possible D gene (5 bases). CDR1 MDHEN and CDR2 SYDVKM come from the germline V gene. There are 14 residues in the CDR3. Trimming took 8 bases from V and 5 from J, leaving 16 bases between them. The CDR3 nucleotides are TGTGCCAGCGGCGGGGCTCTGGAATATCAGCCCCAGCATTTT. Protein: CASGGALEYQPQHF.

There are a few counts of this clonotype. The chain combines TRBV7-9 with TRBJ1-2; D possibly corresponds to TRBD1 (5 bases). CDR1 is SEHNR, CDR2 FQNEAQ, per germline (reference sequence). V was cut by 3 bases and J by 2 bases, with 10 bases left in between. CDR3 length: 14 amino acids. The CDR3 DNA reads as TGTGCCAGCAGCTTTAACAGGAGGAACTATGGCTACACCTTC. It translates to CASSFNRRNYGYTF.

This clonotype has at least ten counts. This chain uses TRBV6-2 or TRBV6-3 with TRBJ2-3; a possible D gene is TRBD1 (6 bases). The CDR3 length is 15 residues. Germline V gene data show CDR1 as MNHEY and CDR2 as SVGEGT. The ends were cut back, 2 bases at V and 2 bases at J, with 11 bases in the middle. CDR3 nucleotide sequence: TGTGCCAGCAGTTACGGCCAGGGGATCACAGATACGCAGTATTTT. Translation: CASSYGQGITDTQYF.

The V and J genes are TRBV29-1 and TRBJ1-1, with 7 bases identical to TRBD1. The CDR3 loop spans 13 amino acids. The germline V gene encodes CDR1 SQVTM and CDR2 ANQGSEA. V lost 4 bases, J lost 4 bases, and 6 bases stayed unmatched. The CDR3 DNA reads as TGCAGCGTTGCGACAGGGTGGGGCACTGAAGCTTTCTTT. This translates into CSVATGWGTEAFF.

This clonotype has ten or more counts. The rearrangement uses TRBV19 and TRBJ1-1; D ambiguous. V was pared by 5 bases and J by 2 bases, with 15 bases between. From germline, CDR1 is LNHDA and CDR2 SQIVND (reference sequence). This CDR3 has 15 residues. The CDR3 spells CASSLQTRRNTEAFF. The CDR3 nucleotides read TGTGCCAGTAGTTTGCAGACCAGGCGAAACACTGAAGCTTTCTTT.

This clonotype was observed many times. The CDR3 reads CASSYRLAGEETQYF. The CDR3 DNA sequence: TGTGCCAGCAGTTACAGGCTAGCGGGGGAAGAGACCCAGTACTTC. The rearrangement uses TRBV6-2 or TRBV6-3 and TRBJ2-5; 10 nucleotides match TRBD2. Germline V lookup: CDR1 MNHEY, CDR2 SVGEGT. The ends lost 2 bases at V and 3 bases at J; junction bases unmatched: 3. The CDR3 consists of 15 residues.

This clonotype has only a few counts. The chain employs TRBV6-2 or TRBV6-3 and TRBJ2-5; the D is unclear. The CDR3 contains 10 residues. V was shortened by 2 bases and J by 7 bases, with 2 bases between the two germline ends. Germline assignment: CDR1 MNHEY and CDR2 SVGEGT. The CDR3 DNA reads as TGTGCCAGCAGTTACGGGACCCAGTACTTC. Encoded protein: CASSYGTQYF.

This rearrangement joins TRBV7-9 to TRBJ1-2; D possibly corresponds to TRBD1 (6 bases). The V end was cut by 5 bases, the J end by 6 bases, with 16 bases between. CDR1 and CDR2 from the germline V gene are SEHNR and FQNEAQ (reference sequence). This CDR3 contains 14 residues. The CDR3 loop reads CASSRQTGRDGYTF. CDR3 nucleotide sequence: TGTGCCAGCAGCCGCCAGACAGGAAGGGATGGCTACACCTTC.

The sample holds a few counts of this clonotype. This chain uses TRBV21-1 with TRBJ2-4; TRBD1 is the table's D call and was not checked against the DNA. TRBV21-1 is listed as a pseudogene. This CDR3 region has 16 residues. The CDR3 reads CASRRQERGAKNIQYF. In nucleotides, the CDR3 is TGTGCCAGCAGGAGACAGGAACGGGGGGCCAAAAACATTCAGTACTTC.

This clonotype was counted many times. The chain recombines TRBV7-9 with TRBJ1-1, with unresolved D. The CDR3 runs 13 residues. Trimming shortened V by 1 base and J by 8 bases, and 11 bases separated the two germline ends. The germline V gene has CDR1 SEHNR and CDR2 FQNEAQ (reference sequence). The CDR3 nucleotides read TGTGCCAGCAGCTTAGTTGGAACGCCCGAAGCTTTCTTT. It is translated as CASSLVGTPEAFF.

This clonotype was found many times. V is TRBV5-4 and J is TRBJ1-1; 7 bases match TRBD1. With 4 bases clipped from V and 6 bases from J, the junction kept 9 bases outside the gene matches. Germline assignment: CDR1 SGHNT and CDR2 YYREEE (reference sequence). The CDR3 sequence is 14 residues long. The CDR3 reads CASSVDRARAEAFF. The CDR3 DNA reads as TGTGCCAGCAGCGTAGACAGGGCTCGCGCTGAAGCTTTCTTT.